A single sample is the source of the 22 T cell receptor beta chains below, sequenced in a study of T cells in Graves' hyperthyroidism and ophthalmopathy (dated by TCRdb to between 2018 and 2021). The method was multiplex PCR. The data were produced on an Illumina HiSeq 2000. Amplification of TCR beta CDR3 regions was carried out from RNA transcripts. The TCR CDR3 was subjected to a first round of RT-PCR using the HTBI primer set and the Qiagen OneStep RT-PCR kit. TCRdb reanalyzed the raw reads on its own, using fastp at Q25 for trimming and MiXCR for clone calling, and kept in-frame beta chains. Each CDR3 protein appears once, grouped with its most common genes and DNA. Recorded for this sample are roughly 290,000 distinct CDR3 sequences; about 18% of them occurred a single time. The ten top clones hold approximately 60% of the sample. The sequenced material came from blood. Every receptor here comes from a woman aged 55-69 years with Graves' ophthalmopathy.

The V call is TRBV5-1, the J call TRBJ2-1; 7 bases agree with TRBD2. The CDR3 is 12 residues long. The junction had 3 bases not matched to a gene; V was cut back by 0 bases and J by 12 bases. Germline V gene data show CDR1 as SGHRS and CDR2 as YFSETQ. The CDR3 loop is CASSLAGGTQFF. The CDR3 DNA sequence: TGCGCCAGCAGCTTGGCGGGGGGAACGCAGTTCTTC.

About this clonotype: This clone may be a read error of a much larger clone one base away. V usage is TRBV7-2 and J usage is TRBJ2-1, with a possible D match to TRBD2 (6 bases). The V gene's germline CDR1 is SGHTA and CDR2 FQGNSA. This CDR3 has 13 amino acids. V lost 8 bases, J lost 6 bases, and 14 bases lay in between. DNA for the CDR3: TGTGCCAGCGGCGCGGACGGGGGCAATGAGCAGTTCTTC. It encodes CASGADGGNEQFF.

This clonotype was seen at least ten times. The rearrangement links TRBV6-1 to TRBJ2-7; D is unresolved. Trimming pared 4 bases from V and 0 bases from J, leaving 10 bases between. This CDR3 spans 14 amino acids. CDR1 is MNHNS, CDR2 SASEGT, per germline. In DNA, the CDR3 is TGTGCCAGCAGTGCAGTACCGAGCTCCTACGAGCAGTACTTC. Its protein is CASSAVPSSYEQYF.

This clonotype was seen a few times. DNA of the CDR3: TGCAGTCCATTCGGGACAGGGCATAATTCACCCCTCCACTTT. Encoded protein: CSPFGTGHNSPLHF. The V gene is TRBV20-1, the J gene TRBJ1-6, with TRBD1 matching over 9 bases. The CDR3 consists of 14 residues. V dropped 8 bases and J dropped 5; count of bases not matched to a gene: 7. In germline, CDR1 is DFQATT, CDR2 SNEGSKA (reference sequence).

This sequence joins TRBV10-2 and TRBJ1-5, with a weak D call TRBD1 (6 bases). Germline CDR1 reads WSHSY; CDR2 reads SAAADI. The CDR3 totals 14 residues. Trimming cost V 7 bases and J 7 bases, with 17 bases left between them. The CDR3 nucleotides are TGCGCCAGCAAACCCCTCGGGGGGCAGCAGCCCCAGCATTTT. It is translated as CASKPLGGQQPQHF.

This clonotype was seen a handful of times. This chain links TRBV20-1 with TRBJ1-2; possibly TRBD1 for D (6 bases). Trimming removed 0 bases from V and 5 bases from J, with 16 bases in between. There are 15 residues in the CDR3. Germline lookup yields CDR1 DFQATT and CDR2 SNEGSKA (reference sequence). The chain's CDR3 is CSARDQARGGYGYTF. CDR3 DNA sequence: TGCAGTGCTAGAGATCAGGCCAGGGGAGGGTATGGCTACACCTTC.

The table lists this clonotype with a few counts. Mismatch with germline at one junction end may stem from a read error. The CDR3 DNA is TGTGCCAGCAGCTTAGCGCAAGCCGGCGAGCAGCACTTC. Translating it yields CASSLAQAGEQHF. V and J are TRBV7-2 and TRBJ2-7; D gene ambiguous. Germline V gene data show CDR1 as SGHTA and CDR2 as FQGNSA. The CDR3 runs to 13 residues. Full variable domain (remainder filled in from reference TRBV7-2 and TRBJ2-7): GAGVSQSPSNKVTEKGKDVELRCDPISGHTALYWYRQSLGQGLEFLIYFQGNSAPDKSGLPSDRFSAERTGGSVSTLTIQRTQQEDSAVYLCASSLAQAGEQHFGPGTRLTVT.

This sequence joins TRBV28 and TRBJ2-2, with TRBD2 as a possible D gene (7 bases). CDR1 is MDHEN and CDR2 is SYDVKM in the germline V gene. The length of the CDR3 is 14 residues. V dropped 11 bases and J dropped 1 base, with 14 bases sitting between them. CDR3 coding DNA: TGTGCCGGGAGGGGGACACTGAACACCGGGGAGCTGTTTTTT. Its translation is CAGRGTLNTGELFF.

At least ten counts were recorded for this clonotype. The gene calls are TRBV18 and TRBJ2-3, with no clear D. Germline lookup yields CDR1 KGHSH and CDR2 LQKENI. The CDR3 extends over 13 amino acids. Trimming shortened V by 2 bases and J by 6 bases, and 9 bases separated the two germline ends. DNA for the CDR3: TGTGCCAGCTCACCAAACAAAGGGGATACGCAGTATTTT. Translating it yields CASSPNKGDTQYF.

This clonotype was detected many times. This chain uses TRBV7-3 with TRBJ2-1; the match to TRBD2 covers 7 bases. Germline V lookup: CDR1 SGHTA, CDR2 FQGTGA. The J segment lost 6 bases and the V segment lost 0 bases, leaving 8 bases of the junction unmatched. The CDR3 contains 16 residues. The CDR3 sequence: CASSLTRTSISNEQFF. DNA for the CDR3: TGTGCCAGCAGCTTAACAAGGACTAGTATCAGCAATGAGCAGTTCTTC.

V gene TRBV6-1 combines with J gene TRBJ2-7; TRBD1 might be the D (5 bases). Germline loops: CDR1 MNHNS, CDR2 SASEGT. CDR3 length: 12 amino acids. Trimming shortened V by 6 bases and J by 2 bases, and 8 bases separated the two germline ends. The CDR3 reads CASRSGTYEQYF. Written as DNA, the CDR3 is TGTGCCAGCAGATCAGGGACCTACGAGCAGTACTTC.

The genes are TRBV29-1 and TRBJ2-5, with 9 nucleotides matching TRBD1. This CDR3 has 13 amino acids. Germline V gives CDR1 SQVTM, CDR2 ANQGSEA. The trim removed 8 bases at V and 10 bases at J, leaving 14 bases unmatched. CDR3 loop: CSLSHGTGQVQYF. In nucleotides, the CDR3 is TGCAGCCTTTCTCACGGGACAGGGCAGGTCCAGTACTTC.

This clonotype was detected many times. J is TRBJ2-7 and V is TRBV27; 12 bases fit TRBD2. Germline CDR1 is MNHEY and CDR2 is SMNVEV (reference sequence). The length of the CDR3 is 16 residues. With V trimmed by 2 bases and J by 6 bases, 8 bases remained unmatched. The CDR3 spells CASSLTLAGGPGEQYF. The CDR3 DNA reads TGTGCCAGCAGTTTAACTCTAGCGGGAGGGCCGGGCGAGCAGTACTTC.

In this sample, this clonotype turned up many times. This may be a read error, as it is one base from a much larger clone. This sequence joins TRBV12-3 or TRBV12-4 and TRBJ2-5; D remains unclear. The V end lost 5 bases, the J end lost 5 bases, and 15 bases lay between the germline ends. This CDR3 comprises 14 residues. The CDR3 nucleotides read TGTGCCAGCAGTGACCTCAACCCCAGGGAGACCCAGTACTTC. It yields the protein CASSDLNPRETQYF.

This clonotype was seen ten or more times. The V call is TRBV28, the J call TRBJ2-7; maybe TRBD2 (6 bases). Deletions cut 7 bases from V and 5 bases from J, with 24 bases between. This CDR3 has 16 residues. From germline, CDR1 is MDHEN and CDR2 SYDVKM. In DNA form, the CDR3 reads TGTGCCAGCATCCAACGGGACTCACGGAACGCTAACGAGCAGTACTTC. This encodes CASIQRDSRNANEQYF.

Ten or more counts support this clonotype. CDR3 loop: CASSPQPANTGELFF. Here the CDR3 DNA reads TGTGCCAGCTCACCACAACCCGCGAACACCGGGGAGCTGTTTTTT. This chain joins TRBV18 and TRBJ2-2; D not certain. Germline loops: CDR1 KGHSH, CDR2 LQKENI. The CDR3 is 15 residues long. Trimming shortened V by 1 base and J by 0 bases, and 6 bases separated the two germline ends.

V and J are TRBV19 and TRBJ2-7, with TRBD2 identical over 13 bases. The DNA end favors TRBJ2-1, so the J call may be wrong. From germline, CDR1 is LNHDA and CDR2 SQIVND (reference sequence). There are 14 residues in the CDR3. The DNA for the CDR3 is TGTGCCAGTACTTTACTAGCGGGAGGGCTTGAGCAGTTCTTC. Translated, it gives CASTLLAGGLEQFF.

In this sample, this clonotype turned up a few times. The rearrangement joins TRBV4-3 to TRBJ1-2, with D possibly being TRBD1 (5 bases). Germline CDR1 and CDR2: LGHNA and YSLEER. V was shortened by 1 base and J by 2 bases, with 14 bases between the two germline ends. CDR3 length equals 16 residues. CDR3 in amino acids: CASSQGSAGRNYGYTF. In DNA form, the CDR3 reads TGCGCCAGCAGCCAAGGGTCTGCAGGGCGGAACTATGGCTACACCTTC.

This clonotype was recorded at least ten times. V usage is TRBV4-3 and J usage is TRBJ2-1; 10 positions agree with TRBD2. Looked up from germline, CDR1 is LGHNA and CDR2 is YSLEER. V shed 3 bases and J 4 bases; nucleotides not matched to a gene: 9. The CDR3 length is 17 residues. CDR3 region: CASSQRYSSGGYNEQFF. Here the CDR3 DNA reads TGCGCCAGCAGCCAGCGCTACTCTAGCGGGGGATACAATGAGCAGTTCTTC.

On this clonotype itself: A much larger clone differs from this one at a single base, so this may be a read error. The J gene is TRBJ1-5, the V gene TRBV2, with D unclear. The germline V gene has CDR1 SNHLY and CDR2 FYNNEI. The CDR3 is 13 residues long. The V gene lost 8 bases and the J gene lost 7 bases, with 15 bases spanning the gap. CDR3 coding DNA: TGTGCCAGCGGTCCCGTTGGTATCCAGCCCCAGCATTTT. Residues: CASGPVGIQPQHF.

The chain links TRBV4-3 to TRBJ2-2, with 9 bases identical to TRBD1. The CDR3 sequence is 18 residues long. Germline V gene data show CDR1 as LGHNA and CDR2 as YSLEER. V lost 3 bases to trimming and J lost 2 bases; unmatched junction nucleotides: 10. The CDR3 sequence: CASSHPRGTGRNTGELFF. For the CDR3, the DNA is TGCGCCAGCAGCCATCCTAGGGGGACAGGGAGAAACACCGGGGAGCTGTTTTTT.

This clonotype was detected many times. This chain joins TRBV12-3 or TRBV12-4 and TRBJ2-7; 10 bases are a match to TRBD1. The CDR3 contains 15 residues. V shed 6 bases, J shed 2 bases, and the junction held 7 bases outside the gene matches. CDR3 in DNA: TGTGCCAGCAGGACAGGGACAGGGGAAACCTACGAGCAGTACTTC. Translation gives CASRTGTGETYEQYF.